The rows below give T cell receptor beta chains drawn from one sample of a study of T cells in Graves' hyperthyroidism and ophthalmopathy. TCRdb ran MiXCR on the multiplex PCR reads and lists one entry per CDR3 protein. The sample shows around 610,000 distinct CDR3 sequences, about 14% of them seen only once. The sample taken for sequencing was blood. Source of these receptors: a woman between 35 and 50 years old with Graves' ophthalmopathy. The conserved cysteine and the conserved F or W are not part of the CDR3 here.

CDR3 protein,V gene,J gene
ASSPDRGYETQY,TRBV7-2,TRBJ2-5
ASTRAQPTGVSYEQY,TRBV27,TRBJ2-7
ASSAGFERDTQY,TRBV12-3/TRBV12-4,TRBJ2-3
ASSFPTGTGAYEQY,TRBV12-3/TRBV12-4,TRBJ2-7
SVRGGINYGYT,TRBV29-1,TRBJ1-2
SVEDLDGTQY,TRBV29-1,TRBJ2-5
GSRKDGYT,TRBV28,TRBJ1-2
ASSPEAGDYEQY,TRBV7-9,TRBJ2-7
AISARGNEKLF,TRBV10-3,TRBJ1-4
SASPLGTTQETQY,TRBV20-1,TRBJ2-5
ASSDSSRGQSYEQY,TRBV6-4,TRBJ2-7
SVTEGQGETQY,TRBV29-1,TRBJ2-5
ASSELTVYEQY,TRBV6-1,TRBJ2-7
ASRSIYYGYT,TRBV27,TRBJ1-2
ASSTGWGPNTEAF,TRBV5-1,TRBJ1-1
ATSRSGVGTEAF,TRBV15,TRBJ1-1
ASSFSAQPGELF,TRBV12-3/TRBV12-4,TRBJ2-2
ASSPGTGGLYEQY,TRBV6-1,TRBJ2-7
ASSLIRATEAF,TRBV12-3/TRBV12-4,TRBJ1-1
ASSQSLSGPRLANYGYT,TRBV14,TRBJ1-2
ASSFLRYEQY,TRBV12-3/TRBV12-4,TRBJ2-7
AWSGGPLDGAF,TRBV30,TRBJ1-1
ASRTDRTSGAYEQY,TRBV6-2/TRBV6-3,TRBJ2-7
ASSPLETGDYEQY,TRBV9,TRBJ2-7
ASSLEFPGAQGEQY,TRBV11-2,TRBJ2-7
ASTLSQGLNTEAF,TRBV6-5,TRBJ1-1
AISESGTGPGYT,TRBV10-3,TRBJ1-2
ASSYNARSQETQY,TRBV6-5,TRBJ2-5
ASSNGGFEAF,TRBV12-3/TRBV12-4,TRBJ1-1
SARSGLAGNEQY,TRBV20-1,TRBJ2-7
ASQDRPLTEAF,TRBV6-2/TRBV6-3,TRBJ1-1
AISGQGVDYGYT,TRBV10-3,TRBJ1-2
ASSLALSSEAF,TRBV12-3/TRBV12-4,TRBJ1-1
ATSSGFTGELF,TRBV24-1,TRBJ2-2
ASSQGGTGGLYEQY,TRBV4-1,TRBJ2-7
ASSVRLGQGAITYEQY,TRBV6-1,TRBJ2-7
ASSPEDSSYEQY,TRBV18,TRBJ2-7
ASSEDEVWETHF,TRBV6-1,TRBJ2-5
ASSYQTDTDTQY,TRBV6-5,TRBJ2-3
ASTQTGLGNQPQH,TRBV12-3/TRBV12-4,TRBJ1-5
ASSFPGRDTGELF,TRBV27,TRBJ2-2
ASSPPTTDGNYGYT,TRBV7-8,TRBJ1-2
SAGDSLPFGYT,TRBV20-1,TRBJ1-2
ATSERTGGYNEQF,TRBV24-1,TRBJ2-1
ASSLTGLEGYSNQPQH,TRBV11-1,TRBJ1-5
ASSGPDRAWDTGELF,TRBV6-1,TRBJ2-2
ASKLTSSPTYEQY,TRBV19,TRBJ2-7